This is a list of T cell receptor beta chains from one sample in a study of cytomegalovirus exposure and HLA in healthy donors. Assay used: immunoSEQ multiplex PCR; TCRdb lists only in-frame clones, some missing. Altogether 98,000 or so clones are present, around 77% being singletons, with the ten largest covering roughly 7.1%. Sequenced material: PBMCs. The source of these receptors is a female donor in good health and CMV-seronegative. Each CDR3 is given with its conserved first and last residue. The order of the fields is clone size, D gene, V gene, J gene, CDR3 DNA, CDR3 protein. A D gene is named only where the DNA matches it firmly. The size field is filled for only some rows; it gives once, few, many or a size class.

-	-	TRBV19	TRBJ2-2	TGTGCCAGTAGTTCCCGCGGAACCAGGGCCTCCGGGGAGCTGTTTTTT	CASSSRGTRASGELFF
few	-	TRBV18	TRBJ1-2	TGTGCCAGCTCACCCCCGGGGGGATACTATGGCTACACCTTC	CASSPPGGYYGYTF
few	TRBD1	TRBV7-8	TRBJ1-1	TGTGCCAGCAGACTCGGGACAGGGTTCAGGGGGAACACTGAAGCTTTCTTT	CASRLGTGFRGNTEAFF
-	TRBD1	TRBV10-1	TRBJ1-6	TGCGCCAGCAGTTCGTCGGGACAGCCAAATTCACCCCTCCACTTT	CASSSSGQPNSPLHF
-	-	TRBV15	TRBJ2-5	TGTGCCACCAGCAGGACAGTCCAAGAGACCCAGTACTTC	CATSRTVQETQYF
-	-	TRBV5-1	TRBJ2-1	TGCGCCAGCATCCCGGTAGCCGCTAGCTCCTACAATGAGCAGTTCTTC	CASIPVAASSYNEQFF
-	TRBD1	TRBV2	TRBJ1-2	TGTGCCAGCAGGCCAGACAGGGCGTCCGGCTACACCTTC	CASRPDRASGYTF
-	TRBD1	TRBV28	TRBJ2-7	TGTGCCAGCAGTTCATCCGGGACAGGGGACTCCTACGAGCAGTACTTC	CASSSSGTGDSYEQYF
-	-	TRBV6-6	TRBJ1-1	TGTGCCAGCGAATCCCCCCCAGGGAACACTGAAGCTTTCTTT	CASESPPGNTEAFF
-	-	TRBV4-2	TRBJ1-2	TGTGCCAGCAGCTTGGACGGACTCTATGGCTACACCTTC	CASSLDGLYGYTF
-	TRBD1	TRBV7-9	TRBJ1-2	TGTGCCAGCAGCTTGGGTGGACAGGGGCTGCTTGGCTACACCTTC	CASSLGGQGLLGYTF
few	-	TRBV6-6	TRBJ1-3	TGTGCCAGCAGCCACCTTGGCGGGGCTGGAAACACCATATATTTT	CASSHLGGAGNTIYF
-	-	TRBV4-1	TRBJ1-3	TGCGCCAGCAGCCAAGGTACGATTCGAGGAAGTGGAAACACCATATATTTT	CASSQGTIRGSGNTIYF
-	TRBD2	TRBV7-2	TRBJ2-2	TGTGCCAGCAGCTCTGGTAGCGGGAGAGGAGGGGAGCTGTTTTTT	CASSSGSGRGGELFF
-	-	TRBV9	TRBJ1-5	TGTGCCAGCAGCGCCAAGGGGCCGCGAGGTCAGCCCCAGCATTTT	CASSAKGPRGQPQHF
-	-	TRBV28	TRBJ1-5	TGTGCCAGCAGCCACCGGGGGGATGGATTTCAGCCCCAGCATTTT	CASSHRGDGFQPQHF
-	TRBD1	TRBV19	TRBJ1-5	TGTGCCAGCACTGGGACAGGGGACAATCAGCCCCAGCATTTT	CASTGTGDNQPQHF
-	-	TRBV30	TRBJ2-3	TGTGCCTGGAGCCAAATAGTCCCAGATACGCAGTATTTT	CAWSQIVPDTQYF
-	-	TRBV6-5	TRBJ1-1	TGTGCCAGCACCCGCAACAGAGGGCCTGAAGCTTTCTTT	CASTRNRGPEAFF
few	TRBD1	TRBV7-2	TRBJ1-1	TGTGCCAGCAGGTTCTCCGGGACAGGGGGCGCTTTGAAAGCTTTCTTT	CASRFSGTGGALKAFF
-	TRBD1	TRBV7-9	TRBJ1-2	TGTGCCAGCAGCTTAGCACAGGGGGCGGGCTATGGCTACACCTTC	CASSLAQGAGYGYTF
-	-	TRBV6-1	TRBJ1-2	TGTGCCAGCAGTCCGGACACATACGACTATGGCTACACCTTC	CASSPDTYDYGYTF
once	TRBD1	TRBV30	TRBJ2-1	TGTGCCTGGGCGGGACAGGGTGCGATGAAGTTCTTC	CAWAGQGAMKFF
-	TRBD1	TRBV11-2	TRBJ1-2	TGTGCCAGCAGCTCCTCCGGGACAGGGGGACCAGATGGCTACACCTTC	CASSSSGTGGPDGYTF
-	TRBD1	TRBV6-6	TRBJ1-5	TGTGCCAGCAGTTCCCCAGACAGGGGCTACAATCAGCCCCAGCATTTT	CASSSPDRGYNQPQHF
-	-	TRBV27	TRBJ1-2	TGTGCCAGCAGTTTATCAGGAACTAAGGGCTACACCTTC	CASSLSGTKGYTF
-	-	TRBV7-8	TRBJ2-2	TGTGCCAGCGAGGGCAACACCGGGGAGCTGTTTTTT	CASEGNTGELFF
once	-	TRBV5-1	TRBJ2-1	TGCGCCAGCAGCTTGGTCCCGGGGGGCGGAAATGAGCAGTTCTTC	CASSLVPGGGNEQFF
-	-	TRBV7-2	TRBJ1-2	TGTGCCAGCAGCTTAGGGGGCGGGGGAGGGCCGAGGAAGGGAAAAGGCTACACCTTC	CASSLGGGGGPRKGKGYTF
-	-	TRBV7-9	TRBJ1-6	TGTGCCAGCAGCCCCACAGGCGAGAATTCACCCCTCCACTTT	CASSPTGENSPLHF
once	TRBD2	TRBV6-1	TRBJ2-7	TGTGCCAGCAGTAAAGCGGGAGGGACCTACGAGCAGTACTTC	CASSKAGGTYEQYF
-	-	TRBV7-3	TRBJ2-3	TGTGCCAGCAGCTCAGGACAGAACCCCGATACGCAGTATTTT	CASSSGQNPDTQYF
-	TRBD1	TRBV28	TRBJ1-3	TGTGCCAGCAGTTTGCCAGGGGGCTACGGAAACACCATATATTTT	CASSLPGGYGNTIYF
-	TRBD2	TRBV11-2	TRBJ2-2	TGTGCCAGCAGCGCCAAAGATGGGGGTAGCGGGGGAGACCGCGGGGAGCTGTTTTTT	CASSAKDGGSGGDRGELFF
-	-	TRBV7-3	TRBJ2-6	TGTGCCAGCAGCTCGGGAGGGGCCAACGTCCTGACTTTC	CASSSGGANVLTF
few	-	TRBV19	TRBJ2-1	TGTGCCAGTAATGGGCGGGGGCCGTGGAATGAGCAGTTCTTC	CASNGRGPWNEQFF